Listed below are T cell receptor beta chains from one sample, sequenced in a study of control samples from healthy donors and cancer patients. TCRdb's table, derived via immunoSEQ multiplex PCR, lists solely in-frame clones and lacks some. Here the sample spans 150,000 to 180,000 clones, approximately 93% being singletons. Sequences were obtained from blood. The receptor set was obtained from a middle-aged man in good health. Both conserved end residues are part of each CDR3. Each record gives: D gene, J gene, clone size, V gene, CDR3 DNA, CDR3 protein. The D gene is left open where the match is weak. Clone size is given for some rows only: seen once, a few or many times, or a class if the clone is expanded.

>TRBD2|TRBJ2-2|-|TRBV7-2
TGTGCCAGCAGCTTAGTAGGAGGGCGGGGGGGCCGGACCGGGGAGCTGTTTTTT
CASSLVGGRGGRTGELFF
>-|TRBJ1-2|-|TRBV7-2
TGTGCCAGCAGCTTGGGGTCGGACTATGGCTACACCTTC
CASSLGSDYGYTF
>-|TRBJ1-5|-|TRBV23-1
TGCGCCAGCAGTCAATCAGGGGTAATGGGGTTTCAGCCCCAGCATTTT
CASSQSGVMGFQPQHF
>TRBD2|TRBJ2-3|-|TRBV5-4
TGTGCCAGCAGAAAGGCGGGGGTGGTGACGGATACGCAGTATTTT
CASRKAGVVTDTQYF
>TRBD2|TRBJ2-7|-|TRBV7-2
TGTGCCAGCAGCTTGAAGCGGGGAACCTACGAGCAGTACTTC
CASSLKRGTYEQYF
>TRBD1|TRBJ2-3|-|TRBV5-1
TGCGCCAGCAGCGCTAATCCGGGACAGAGCACAGATACGCAGTATTTT
CASSANPGQSTDTQYF
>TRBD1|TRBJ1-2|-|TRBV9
TGTGCCAGCAGCACCCGGGACAGGGAATATACAGGGGGTGGCTACACCTTC
CASSTRDREYTGGGYTF
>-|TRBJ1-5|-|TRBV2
TGTGCCAGCAGTGACGGGGATAGCAATCAGCCCCAGCATTTT
CASSDGDSNQPQHF
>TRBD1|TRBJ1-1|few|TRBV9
TGTGCCAGCAGCTCCCACCGGACAGGGGGAGGTACTGAAGCTTTCTTT
CASSSHRTGGGTEAFF
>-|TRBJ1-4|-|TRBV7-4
TGTGCCAGCAGCTTACGTCCAGGGAAGGGTGAAAAACTGTTTTTT
CASSLRPGKGEKLFF
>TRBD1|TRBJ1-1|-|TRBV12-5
TGTGCTAGTGGTCTGGCAGGGGGCTTGAACACTGAAGCTTTCTTT
CASGLAGGLNTEAFF
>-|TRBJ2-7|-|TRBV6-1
TGTGCCAGCAGTGAAGTTGCCAAATCCGAGCAGTACTTC
CASSEVAKSEQYF
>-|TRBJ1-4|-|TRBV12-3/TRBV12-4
TGTGCCAGCAGTTCCGCGACTGAAAAACTGTTTTTT
CASSSATEKLFF
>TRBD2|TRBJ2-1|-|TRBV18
TGTGCCAGCTCACCCTTTGGAGCGGGGGTTAGTTATGAGCAGTTCTTC
CASSPFGAGVSYEQFF
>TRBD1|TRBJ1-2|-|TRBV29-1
TGCAGCGGTGCCCGCGGACAGGGGATAGGATACACCTTC
CSGARGQGIGYTF
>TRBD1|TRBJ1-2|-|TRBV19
TGTGCCAGTAGTTTGACAGGGTCCTATGGCTACACCTTC
CASSLTGSYGYTF
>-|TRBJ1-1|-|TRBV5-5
TGTGCCAGCAGCCTAATTAACACTGAAGCTTTCTTT
CASSLINTEAFF
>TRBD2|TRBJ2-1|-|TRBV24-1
TGTGCCACCAGTGCCTCTACCGGGCGGGGGGGGTCAAATGAGCAGTTCTTC
CATSASTGRGGSNEQFF
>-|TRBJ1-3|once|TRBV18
TGTGCCAGCTCACCACCGACAGAAAGATCCGGAAACACCATATATTTT
CASSPPTERSGNTIYF
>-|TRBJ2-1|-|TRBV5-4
TGTGCCAGCAGCTTGGCGGGGAATGAGCAGTTCTTC
CASSLAGNEQFF
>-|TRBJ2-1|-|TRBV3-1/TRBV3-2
TGTGCCAGCAGCCAAGAAGGCACCTTGGGGGTGTCCTACAATGAGCAGTTCTTC
CASSQEGTLGVSYNEQFF
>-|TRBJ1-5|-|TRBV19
TGTGCCAGTAGGAGCAGGGGCACTCAGCCCCAGCATTTT
CASRSRGTQPQHF
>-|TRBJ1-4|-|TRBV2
TGTGCCAGCAGTGAATACGGCGCAACTAATGAAAAACTGTTTTTT
CASSEYGATNEKLFF
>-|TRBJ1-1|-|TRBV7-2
TGTGCCAGCAGCTTAGACCAGGGTCTGGTGTTCACTGAAGCTTTCTTT
CASSLDQGLVFTEAFF
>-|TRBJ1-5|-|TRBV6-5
TGTGCCAGCTGGACGTCTAATCAGCCCCAGCATTTT
CASWTSNQPQHF
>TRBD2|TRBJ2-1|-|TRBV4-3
TGCGCCAGCAGCCAAGGCGGTCGACTAGCGGGAGGCAATGAGCAGTTCTTC
CASSQGGRLAGGNEQFF
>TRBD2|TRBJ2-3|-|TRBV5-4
TGTGCCAGCAGCTTGTCTAGCGGGGGGCCCACAGATACGCAGTATTTT
CASSLSSGGPTDTQYF
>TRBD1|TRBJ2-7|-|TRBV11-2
TGTGCCAGTATGGGGCAGGGGGCGTTTTACTACGAGCAGTACTTC
CASMGQGAFYYEQYF
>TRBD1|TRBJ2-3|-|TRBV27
TGTGCCAGCAGTTTATCGACAGGGACAGATACGCAGTATTTT
CASSLSTGTDTQYF
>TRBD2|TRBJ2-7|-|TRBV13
TGTGCCAGCAGCTCCACAGGCTACGCGGGGGCCTACGAGCAGTACTTC
CASSSTGYAGAYEQYF
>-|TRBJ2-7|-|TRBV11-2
TGTGCCAGCAGCTTAGATGTCGGGTGGAGCTACGAGCAGTACTTC
CASSLDVGWSYEQYF
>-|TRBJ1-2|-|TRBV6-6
TGTGCCAGCAGTTACTCAGAGGGAGCCCGGTCTTATCGCTACACCTTC
CASSYSEGARSYRYTF
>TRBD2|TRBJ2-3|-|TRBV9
TGTGCCAGCAGCGCCAGTTCGGGACTAGCGGGGGGCATACGCACAGATACGCAGTATTTT
CASSASSGLAGGIRTDTQYF